This entry describes one T cell receptor (beta chain). This record comes from a study of PD-1 blockade in mismatch repair-deficient tumors. CDR3 length: 17 amino acids. Germline loops: CDR1 SEHNR, CDR2 FQNEAQ (reference sequence). The V end was cut by 5 bases, the J end by 6 bases, with 25 bases between. Mismatch repair deficiency was confirmed in all patients, by PCR or immunohistochemistry. The data were produced by immunoSEQ multiplex PCR, yet TCRdb's version contains in-frame clones alone and is incomplete. This sample yields 75,000 to 80,000 clones, of which roughly 80% are seen a single time; less than 6% belongs to the top ten.

This sample comprised peripheral blood, obtained 44 weeks after starting pembrolizumab. The receptor comes from an adult with mismatch repair-deficient cancer. The chain employs TRBV7-9 and TRBJ1-2; a weak D match, TRBD1 (6 bases). The CDR3 DNA is TGTGCCAGCAGCCTTACATCGAGGGGGACCGCGGGGCATGGCTACACCTTC. Translated, it gives CASSLTSRGTAGHGYTF.